One and the same sample provided the 30 T cell receptor beta chains below, sequenced in a study of blood T cells in healthy people across ages. Next came a second PCR, run for about 6 to 12 cycles, which used a sample-barcoded 5' primer along with a J-beta primer mix. Via MiXCR, TCRdb re-called the 5' RACE reads, giving one row per CDR3 protein. The repertoire consists of 800,000 to 950,000 distinct CDR3 sequences, with approximately 49% occurring once and the leading ten covering roughly 13%. Source material: blood. These receptors were collected from a man aged 25-40 years in good health.

The table lists this clonotype with a few counts. This chain joins TRBV6-1 and TRBJ1-5; D may be TRBD1 (5 bases). Germline lookup yields CDR1 MNHNS and CDR2 SASEGT. With 6 bases removed from V and 6 bases from J, the gap between germline ends came to 15 bases. The CDR3 spans 14 residues. Here the CDR3 reads CASSAGGIIQPQHF. CDR3 nucleotides: TGTGCCAGCAGCGCGGGGGGGATTATTCAGCCCCAGCATTTT.

The chain has TRBV7-9 and TRBJ2-1, with D maybe TRBD1 (6 bases). The J call may be wrong; the DNA end is better matched by TRBJ2-7. CDR1 SEHNR and CDR2 FQNEAQ come from the germline V gene (reference sequence). This CDR3 spans 15 amino acids. CDR3 in amino acids: CASSLEQGNYNEQYF. The CDR3, as DNA: TGTGCCAGCAGCTTAGAACAGGGAAACTACAATGAGCAGTACTTC.

This clonotype was observed a single time. The J gene is TRBJ2-6, the V gene TRBV7-3, with TRBD1 as a possible D gene (6 bases). CDR3 length equals 18 residues. Germline CDR1 reads SGHTA; CDR2 reads FQGTGA. With 4 bases removed from V and 0 bases from J, the gap between germline ends came to 16 bases. CDR3 residues: CASSSARTATSGANVLTF. As DNA, the CDR3 is TGTGCCAGCAGCTCCGCCCGGACAGCTACCTCTGGGGCCAACGTCCTGACTTTC.

The V gene is TRBV7-9, the J gene TRBJ1-6; no definite D call. Trimming left V 5 bases short and J 3 bases short, with 8 bases between. The CDR3 extends over 14 amino acids. The germline V gene encodes CDR1 SEHNR and CDR2 FQNEAQ (reference sequence). The CDR3 DNA reads as TGTGCCAGCAGCCCTGACCTCTATAATTCACCCCTCCACTTT. Translated: CASSPDLYNSPLHF.

V and J are TRBV12-3 or TRBV12-4 and TRBJ2-1, with TRBD2 matching over 7 bases. The CDR3 is 15 amino acids. V lost 6 bases and J lost 13; bases outside the gene matches: 18. The CDR3 DNA is TGTGCCAGCAGCCGCACCCATGGGGGGGAAGAGACCCAGTTCTTC. It translates to CASSRTHGGEETQFF.

This clonotype was seen only a few times. The V gene is TRBV7-2, the J gene TRBJ2-1; 11 nucleotides line up with TRBD2. The J segment lost 7 bases and the V segment lost 1 base, leaving 15 bases of the junction unmatched. Germline V gene data show CDR1 as SGHTA and CDR2 as FQGNSA. This CDR3 is built from 19 residues. Written as DNA, the CDR3 is TGTGCCAGCAGCTTAGTAGCCCTCGGATTAGCGGGGGGGCAGAATGAGCAGTTCTTC. As protein: CASSLVALGLAGGQNEQFF.

The chain is built from TRBV7-9 and TRBJ1-5; the match to TRBD1 covers 7 bases. The trim removed 2 bases at V and 0 bases at J, leaving 7 bases unmatched. The CDR3 length is 17 residues. CDR1 is SEHNR, CDR2 FQNEAQ, per germline (reference sequence). CDR3 in amino acids: CASSLSRDRASNQPQHF. The CDR3 coding sequence is TGTGCCAGCAGCTTATCCCGGGACAGAGCTAGCAATCAGCCCCAGCATTTT.

CDR3 sequence reads: CAWSVHGNYGYTF. The CDR3 coding sequence is TGTGCCTGGAGTGTACACGGAAACTATGGCTACACCTTC. The rearrangement uses TRBV30 and TRBJ1-2; D is undetermined. The length of the CDR3 is 13 residues. Between the trimmed V and J ends, which lost 0 bases and 2 bases, there was a span of 7 bases. Germline loops: CDR1 GTSNPN, CDR2 SVGIG (reference sequence).

This chain links TRBV20-1 with TRBJ2-7; D might be TRBD2 (5 bases). The CDR3 is made up of 13 amino acids. Trimming cost V 6 bases and J 3 bases, with 15 bases left between them. Germline V gene data show CDR1 as DFQATT and CDR2 as SNEGSKA (reference sequence). The DNA of the CDR3 is TGCAGTGCCGCGGCGCGGGCCGGCTACGAGCAGTACTTC. It translates to CSAAARAGYEQYF.

The gene calls are TRBV4-3 and TRBJ1-2, with D maybe TRBD1 (5 bases). Per germline, CDR1 LGHNA and CDR2 YSLEER. Trimming stripped 0 bases from V and 6 bases from J, with 14 bases between. The CDR3 length is 15 residues. CDR3 in amino acids: CASSQDGTGVDGYTF. CDR3 nucleotides: TGCGCCAGCAGCCAAGATGGGACCGGGGTCGATGGCTACACCTTC.

This clonotype was seen just once. V gene TRBV6-1 combines with J gene TRBJ1-5; perhaps TRBD1 as D (6 bases). Germline V gene lookup returns CDR1 MNHNS and CDR2 SASEGT. Trimming removed 3 bases from V and 7 bases from J, with 13 bases in between. The CDR3 covers 14 residues. In DNA, the CDR3 is TGTGCCAGCAGTGAGGGCCAGGGGCAACAGCCCCAGCATTTT. Translating gives CASSEGQGQQPQHF.

The CDR3 DNA is TGTGCCAGCAGCACGGACAGGCGCCCCGCGGAGACCCAGTACTTC. This gives the protein CASSTDRRPAETQYF. The gene calls are TRBV7-2 and TRBJ2-7; TRBD1 aligns across 7 bases. Near its end, the DNA agrees better with TRBJ2-5, so the J call may be wrong. The V gene's germline CDR1 is SGHTA and CDR2 FQGNSA. The length of the CDR3 is 15 residues.

The gene calls are TRBV6-7 and TRBJ1-4, with 11 bases identical to TRBD1. TRBV6-7 is reported as an ORF; its role is uncertain. The CDR3 has 19 residues. The trim removed 1 base at V and 4 bases at J, leaving 11 bases unmatched. CDR3 in amino acids: CASSYLLPGQGVVNEKLFF. CDR3 coding DNA: TGTGCCAGCAGTTACTTACTCCCGGGACAGGGGGTGGTTAATGAAAAACTGTTTTTT.

The CDR3 sequence is CASSQDGASSYNSPLHF. Here the CDR3 DNA reads TGCGCCAGCAGCCAAGACGGGGCGAGCTCCTATAATTCACCCCTCCACTTT. The rearrangement links TRBV4-1 to TRBJ1-6, with D possibly TRBD1 on 5 matching bases. V gave up 0 bases and J gave up 0 bases, with 9 bases separating them. CDR1 and CDR2 from the germline V gene are MGHRA and YSYEKL. The CDR3 totals 17 residues.

The rearrangement links TRBV9 to TRBJ2-5; 11 bases fit TRBD2. Trimming removed 2 bases from V and 0 bases from J; junction bases left unmatched: 0. Per germline, CDR1 SGDLS and CDR2 YYNGEE. The CDR3 is 15 residues long. The CDR3 loop reads CASSVGLADQETQYF. In DNA form, the CDR3 reads TGTGCCAGCAGCGTGGGACTAGCGGACCAAGAGACCCAGTACTTC.

The rearrangement uses TRBV30 and TRBJ2-5; 8 positions agree with TRBD1. The CDR3 spans 18 residues. CDR1 is GTSNPN, CDR2 SVGIG, per germline (reference sequence). Trimming cost V 4 bases and J 1 base; bases outside gene matches: 17. The CDR3 DNA is TGTGCCTGGATGAGAGGATTAAACAGGGGGTTACCCCAAGAGACCCAGTACTTC. Translated, it gives CAWMRGLNRGLPQETQYF.

This rearrangement joins TRBV12-3 or TRBV12-4 to TRBJ1-5; D is uncertain. The CDR3 covers 13 residues. The V end was cut by 3 bases, the J end by 7 bases, with 10 bases between. CDR3 sequence reads: CASSLTASQPQHF. The CDR3 bases are TGTGCCAGCAGTTTGACTGCTTCGCAGCCCCAGCATTTT.

This clonotype was recorded once. At one boundary the junction diverges from the germline segment, which might be a read error. This rearrangement joins TRBV24-1 to TRBJ2-3; the D gene could be TRBD1 or TRBD2 (6 bases each). Germline assignment: CDR1 KGHDR and CDR2 SFDVKD. This CDR3 region has 14 residues. Written as DNA, the CDR3 is TGTGCCACCAGGAGGACAGCGGGCACAGACACGCAGTATTTT. Protein sequence: CATRRTAGTDTQYF.

V is TRBV6-1 and J is TRBJ1-1; the D gene is possibly TRBD1 (5 bases). Trimming pared 6 bases from V and 5 bases from J, leaving 22 bases between. This CDR3 contains 16 residues. Looked up from germline, CDR1 is MNHNS and CDR2 is SASEGT. The CDR3: CASSELWGVPRTEAFF. The CDR3 nucleotides are TGTGCCAGCAGCGAACTATGGGGGGTCCCGAGGACTGAAGCTTTCTTT.

V usage is TRBV29-1 and J usage is TRBJ2-1; D is undetermined. Trimming took 3 bases from V and 4 from J, leaving 10 bases between them. This CDR3 spans 13 amino acids. Germline V gene sequence: CDR1 SQVTM, CDR2 ANQGSEA. CDR3 region: CSVEVTTYNEQFF. As DNA, the CDR3 is TGCAGCGTTGAGGTTACTACTTACAATGAGCAGTTCTTC.

Of note for this clonotype: A much larger clone differs from this one at a single base, so this may be a read error. The chain combines TRBV9 with TRBJ2-1; TRBD2 matches at 12 bases. The length of the CDR3 is 16 residues. Trimming at V came to 9 bases and at J to 3 bases, leaving 10 bases not matched to a gene. Germline V gene sequence: CDR1 SGDLS, CDR2 YYNGEE. DNA for the CDR3: TGTGCCAACAGTCTCGGGACTAGCGGGTTCTACAATGAGCAGTTCTTC. This codes for CANSLGTSGFYNEQFF.

This chain connects TRBV7-2 to TRBJ2-3; TRBD2 agrees at 9 bases. The CDR3 is made up of 18 amino acids. The junction had 16 bases not matched to a gene; V was cut back by 5 bases and J by 4 bases. Germline CDR1 and CDR2: SGHTA and FQGNSA. CDR3 in DNA: TGTGCCAGCAGCGCCTATCCTCTCGCGGGGGGGATGGCAGATACGCAGTATTTT. Translating it yields CASSAYPLAGGMADTQYF.

The J gene is TRBJ2-4, the V gene TRBV9; D is possibly TRBD2 (6 bases). The V gene's germline CDR1 is SGDLS and CDR2 YYNGEE. V lost 4 bases and J 3 bases, leaving 20 bases between the germline ends. CDR3 size: 17 residues. As DNA, the CDR3 is TGTGCCAGCAGCACACGAGGGAGCGGAGGGAGCAAAAACATTCAGTACTTC. Protein sequence: CASSTRGSGGSKNIQYF.

In its sample, this clonotype was seen a few times. The rearrangement joins TRBV29-1 to TRBJ2-3; D gene ambiguous. The CDR3 totals 12 residues. V was pared by 1 base and J by 7 bases, with 9 bases between. The germline gives CDR1 SQVTM, CDR2 ANQGSEA. The DNA of the CDR3 is TGCAGCGTTGAAGGCGGCTCGAATACGCAGTATTTT. Residues: CSVEGGSNTQYF.

The chain uses TRBV29-1 and TRBJ2-1; D remains ambiguous. V lost 7 bases and J lost 4, with 11 bases in between. Per the germline V gene, CDR1 is SQVTM and CDR2 is ANQGSEA. The CDR3 extends over 12 amino acids. The DNA of the CDR3 is TGCAGCGCAAAAGCAGTTTACAATGAGCAGTTCTTC. Its protein product is CSAKAVYNEQFF.

This clonotype showed up just a few times. The chain carries TRBV13 and TRBJ1-1; D may be TRBD1 (6 bases). This CDR3 contains 16 residues. Germline lookup yields CDR1 PRHDT and CDR2 FYEKMQ (reference sequence). Between the trimmed V and J ends, which lost 5 bases and 3 bases, there was a span of 19 bases. CDR3 sequence (DNA): TGTGCCAGCAGCGATAAACAGGGATCTTGGGACACTGAAGCTTTCTTT. Translation gives CASSDKQGSWDTEAFF.

The CDR3 nucleotides read TGTGCCAGCAGCTTAGCGACGACCGGACAAGAGACCCAGTACTTC. Protein: CASSLATTGQETQYF. The chain joins TRBV11-1 to TRBJ2-7; D unresolved. The J call could be wrong; TRBJ2-5 is a better fit for the DNA end. The V gene's germline CDR1 is SGHAT and CDR2 FQDESV (reference sequence). This CDR3 is built from 15 residues.

The chain recombines TRBV2 with TRBJ2-3; D assignment may be TRBD1 or TRBD2 (5 bases each). This CDR3 contains 14 residues. Germline-derived CDR1 and CDR2 are SNHLY and FYNNEI. V was clipped by 6 bases and J by 2 bases, with 12 bases between them. CDR3 loop: CASRSRDDTDTQYF. CDR3 DNA sequence: TGTGCCAGCAGGAGTAGGGACGACACAGATACGCAGTATTTT.

V gene TRBV4-1 combines with J gene TRBJ1-1; D possibly corresponds to TRBD1 (5 bases). This CDR3 spans 15 amino acids. Germline lookup yields CDR1 MGHRA and CDR2 YSYEKL. The V end lost 0 bases, the J end lost 4 bases, and 12 bases lay between the germline ends. The CDR3 spells CASSQDSSGGTEAFF. DNA of the CDR3: TGCGCCAGCAGCCAAGATAGTAGTGGGGGCACTGAAGCTTTCTTT.

The V gene is TRBV20-1, the J gene TRBJ2-3, with D possibly being TRBD2 (6 bases). There are 15 residues in the CDR3. V dropped 0 bases and J dropped 6 bases, with 16 bases sitting between them. Germline V gene lookup returns CDR1 DFQATT and CDR2 SNEGSKA (reference sequence). The CDR3 DNA sequence: TGCAGTGCTAGAGATCTGCGGGGAACGGGGGATACGCAGTATTTT. Its translation is CSARDLRGTGDTQYF.